The sequence of this T cell receptor beta chain was determined in a study of blood T cell repertoires in COVID-19. About the study: The origin of the acute and convalescent COVID-19 samples was the United States, Italy and Spain. PBMCs, B-cell-depleted T cells, or T cells provided the cDNA or gDNA that made up the material.

In the authors' methods: Amplification with reference gene primers provided the estimates of nucleated cell counts. Sequencing was performed with immunoSEQ multiplex PCR; in TCRdb, only in-frame clones are kept and a portion is missing. V and J calls and clone size are as listed in that table; D and trimming were resolved from the DNA. Of 110,000 or so clones in the sample, roughly three quarters were seen once. V was shortened by 5 bases and J by 4 bases, with 20 bases between the two germline ends. There are 16 residues in the CDR3. Germline assignment: CDR1 KGHSH and CDR2 LQKENI. The chain is built from TRBV18 and TRBJ1-2, with a weak D call TRBD1 (6 bases). Sequencing was performed on peripheral blood. This clonotype was sampled from a human donor in a cohort sampled during active COVID-19. The CDR3 DNA reads as TGTGCCAGCTCATCTCAACAGGGACCCAGCTCCTATGGCTACACCTTC. Protein: CASSSQQGPSSYGYTF.